This T cell receptor beta chain originates from a study of blood T cell repertoires in COVID-19. Study background: PBMCs, B-cell-depleted T cells, or T cells were the source of the cDNA or gDNA that made up the material.

V trimming: 3 bases; J trimming: 4 bases; junction bases outside the gene matches: 4. The CDR3 extends over 15 amino acids. In germline, CDR1 is SGHRS, CDR2 YFSETQ. Original analysis: Reference gene primers were amplified, and this amplification served to estimate nucleated cell counts. Clones were sequenced by immunoSEQ multiplex PCR, and TCRdb holds only the in-frame ones, with some missing. V and J calls and clone size are as listed in that table; D and trimming were resolved from the DNA. The sample includes roughly 120,000 clones, about 74% of them seen just once. Patients in Seattle were enrolled during active infection, then followed longitudinally.

The TCR originated in a man aged 80 or over with COVID-19, enrolled during active disease. The V and J genes are TRBV5-1 and TRBJ1-4; 9 bases agree with TRBD1. Sample: peripheral blood. CDR3 protein: CASSWGDRDNEKLFF. The CDR3 DNA reads as TGCGCCAGCAGCTGGGGGGACAGGGATAATGAAAAACTGTTTTTT.